What follows are 19 T cell receptor beta chains derived from one specimen sequenced in a study of T cell repertoires in cytomegalovirus infection (dated by TCRdb to the late 2010s). The sequencer was an Illumina HiSeq 1500. Through fastp at Q25 and MiXCR, TCRdb rebuilt clones from the public reads, retaining in-frame beta chains. CDR3 protein duplicates are merged, each entry listing the most common genes and DNA. The sample table contains about 900,000 distinct CDR3 sequences; only one count was recorded for around 32% of them. Jointly, the top ten make up over 11% of the sample. What this sample's treatment or condition label stands for: in vitro stimulation with specific CMV peptide epitopes to enrich CMV-specific T cells. Their antigen targets remain unknown. The sequencing used cultured CD8+ T cells from PBMCs, collected from culture after CMV antigen stimulation. All receptors come from a human donor in good health (CMV status not recorded). Some clones in this sample may be carry-over from other donors' samples.

This clonotype was observed at least ten times. V usage is TRBV7-9 and J usage is TRBJ2-3, with 16 bases fitting TRBD2. CDR3 length equals 19 residues. Germline loops: CDR1 SEHNR, CDR2 FQNEAQ (reference sequence). The junction had 12 bases not matched to a gene; V was cut back by 5 bases and J by 4 bases. The CDR3 sequence: CASSASGLAGGHGPDTQYF. Here the CDR3 DNA reads TGTGCCAGCAGCGCTTCGGGACTAGCGGGGGGGCATGGCCCAGATACGCAGTATTTT.

This clonotype was seen a handful of times. The CDR3: CASSLGFGDEQYV. The CDR3 nucleotides read TGTGCCAGCAGTTTGGGGTTCGGGGACGAGCAGTACGTC. The chain recombines TRBV28 with TRBJ2-7; maybe TRBD2 (5 bases). Per the germline V gene, CDR1 is MDHEN and CDR2 is SYDVKM. Between the trimmed V and J ends, which lost 3 bases and 5 bases, there was a span of 11 bases. CDR3 length equals 13 residues.

V gene TRBV4-1 combines with J gene TRBJ1-2; D remains unclear. Per germline, CDR1 MGHRA and CDR2 YSYEKL. This CDR3 comprises 14 residues. Deletions cut 1 base from V and 9 bases from J, with 15 bases between. CDR3 in amino acids: CASSQVMSGNSYTF. In DNA, the CDR3 is TGCGCCAGCAGCCAAGTAATGTCGGGGAATAGCTACACCTTC.

This clonotype turned up a few times. The chain recombines TRBV6-6 with TRBJ2-7, with 7 bases fitting TRBD1. Germline lookup yields CDR1 MNHNY and CDR2 SVGAGI (reference sequence). This CDR3 is 15 amino acids long. V gave up 2 bases and J gave up 3 bases; unmatched junction bases: 7. The CDR3 loop reads CASSYQTGSYYEQYF. The CDR3 coding sequence is TGTGCCAGCAGTTACCAGACAGGGTCTTACTACGAGCAGTACTTC.

This clonotype was found once. V usage is TRBV15 and J usage is TRBJ2-1; tentative D call: TRBD2 (7 bases). Germline CDR1 is LNHNV and CDR2 is YYDKDF (reference sequence). The V and J ends lost 7 bases and 10 bases respectively, with 26 bases between them. The CDR3 contains 16 residues. The CDR3 nucleotides read TGTGCCACCATCCCGGGAACTGGGGGGGCCTGGGAGGAGCAGTTCTTC. Translation gives CATIPGTGGAWEEQFF.

The table lists this clonotype with many counts. The chain links TRBV12-3 or TRBV12-4 to TRBJ1-1; D is undetermined. Trimming took 7 bases from V and 5 from J, leaving 8 bases between them. The CDR3 is 11 amino acids. In DNA form, the CDR3 reads TGTGCCAGCAAATTGGGGACTGAAGCTTTCTTT. Translating gives CASKLGTEAFF.

The sample holds a few counts of this clonotype. The chain combines TRBV15 with TRBJ1-3; perhaps TRBD1 as D (5 bases). The CDR3 is 14 residues long. The V gene lost 5 bases and the J gene lost 0 bases, with 8 bases spanning the gap. Germline V gene lookup returns CDR1 LNHNV and CDR2 YYDKDF (reference sequence). CDR3 nucleotides: TGTGCCACCAGCGATGACAGCTCTGGAAACACCATATATTTT. It translates to CATSDDSSGNTIYF.

Many counts were recorded for this clonotype. The V gene is TRBV12-3 or TRBV12-4, the J gene TRBJ2-1, with a weak D call TRBD2 (5 bases). The CDR3 is 14 residues long. Trimming pared 5 bases from V and 0 bases from J, leaving 8 bases between. The CDR3 here is CASSRGSSYNEQFF. CDR3 bases: TGTGCCAGCAGTCGGGGTAGCTCCTACAATGAGCAGTTCTTC.

The V gene is TRBV15, the J gene TRBJ2-5, with D perhaps matching TRBD1 (5 bases). In germline, CDR1 is LNHNV, CDR2 YYDKDF (reference sequence). The length of the CDR3 is 14 residues. With 1 base removed from V and 2 bases from J, the gap between germline ends came to 8 bases. CDR3 bases: TGTGCCACCAGCAGAGTGACAGAGCAAGAGACCCAGTACTTC. Amino acids: CATSRVTEQETQYF.

This clonotype was found a few times. One junction end does not reproduce the germline sequence, and a read error may be involved. The V gene is TRBV7-2, the J gene TRBJ1-2; D is unresolved. Germline CDR1 reads SGHTA; CDR2 reads FQGNSA. There are 12 residues in the CDR3. CDR3 amino acids: CASSSEVGRLGF. DNA of the CDR3: TGTGCCAGCAGCTCCGAGGTCGGGCGACTCGGCTTC.

The chain recombines TRBV15 with TRBJ2-7; 12 nucleotides line up with TRBD1. Germline-derived CDR1 and CDR2 are LNHNV and YYDKDF (reference sequence). The V gene end was trimmed by 0 bases and the J gene end by 2 bases; junction bases not matched to a gene: 11. This CDR3 contains 19 residues. The CDR3, as DNA: TGTGCCACCAGCAGAGAACACCGGGACAGGGGGCCTACACCCTACGAGCAGTACTTC. As protein: CATSREHRDRGPTPYEQYF.

This clonotype was picked up one time. This CDR3 is missing its conserved last phenylalanine or tryptophan, likely due to a read error. V is TRBV27 and J is TRBJ2-6; D gene unclear. This CDR3 is 16 amino acids long. Between the trimmed V and J ends, which lost 6 bases and 1 base, there was a span of 13 bases. Germline V gives CDR1 MNHEY, CDR2 SMNVEV (reference sequence). DNA for the CDR3: TGTGCCAGCAGCCCTTGGAAGGGTTCTGGGGCCAACGTCCTGACTTCC. It yields the protein CASSPWKGSGANVLTS.

The J gene is TRBJ2-6, the V gene TRBV7-9; 10 bases are shared with TRBD1. This CDR3 has 16 amino acids. Germline loops: CDR1 SEHNR, CDR2 FQNEAQ (reference sequence). Losses at the gene ends were 6 bases for V and 1 base for J; bases not matched to a gene: 3. This CDR3 is CASRDRGVSGANVLTF. The CDR3 coding sequence is TGTGCCAGCAGGGACAGGGGGGTTTCTGGGGCCAACGTCCTGACTTTC.

V gene TRBV6-1 combines with J gene TRBJ1-1, with D unclear. Looked up from germline, CDR1 is MNHNS and CDR2 is SASEGT. Trimming pared 0 bases from V and 0 bases from J, leaving 8 bases between. The CDR3 has 15 amino acids. CDR3 nucleotides: TGTGCCAGCAGTGAAGCTCCAGGACTGAACACTGAAGCTTTCTTT. Protein sequence: CASSEAPGLNTEAFF.

This clonotype was seen more than once but under ten times. The chain employs TRBV12-3 or TRBV12-4 and TRBJ2-1; 10 bases map to TRBD1. The V segment lost 6 bases and the J segment 2 bases; nucleotides outside the gene matches: 7. The CDR3 runs to 16 residues. CDR3 sequence reads: CASRETGQGAYNEQFF. As DNA, the CDR3 is TGTGCCAGCAGGGAAACCGGACAGGGGGCCTACAATGAGCAGTTCTTC.

A few counts support this clonotype. The chain couples TRBV6-2 or TRBV6-3 to TRBJ2-1; D remains unclear. Per germline, CDR1 MNHEY and CDR2 SVGEGT. The CDR3 has 18 residues. The V and J ends lost 6 bases and 6 bases respectively, with 27 bases between them. The CDR3 protein is CASRSLVLSETLSNEQFF. The CDR3 DNA is TGTGCCAGCAGATCCCTTGTACTTTCGGAGACTCTATCCAATGAGCAGTTCTTC.

The chain couples TRBV7-3 to TRBJ2-1; a weak D match, TRBD1 (7 bases). CDR1 and CDR2 (germline): SGHTA, FQGTGA. There are 18 residues in the CDR3. The V end was cut by 1 base, the J end by 3 bases, with 19 bases between. The CDR3: CASSLRPLGGGLYNEQFF. The CDR3, as DNA: TGTGCCAGCAGCTTAAGACCCTTAGGAGGGGGCCTCTACAATGAGCAGTTCTTC.

The V and J genes are TRBV6-2 or TRBV6-3 and TRBJ2-2, with a tentative D call TRBD2 (7 bases). The CDR3 spans 16 residues. V lost 0 bases and J 2 bases, leaving 10 bases between the germline ends. Germline lookup yields CDR1 MNHEY and CDR2 SVGEGT. The CDR3 region is CASSYSRGANTGELFF. CDR3 sequence (DNA): TGTGCCAGCAGTTACTCTCGGGGGGCCAACACCGGGGAGCTGTTTTTT.

This rearrangement joins TRBV6-6 to TRBJ1-3, with D uncertain. CDR1 and CDR2 from the germline V gene are MNHNY and SVGAGI (reference sequence). V dropped 5 bases and J dropped 0 bases, with 8 bases sitting between them. This CDR3 is 14 amino acids long. The CDR3 DNA reads as TGTGCCAGCAGTCCCCGTCCCTCTGGAAACACCATATATTTT. Its translation is CASSPRPSGNTIYF.